This T cell receptor beta chain was captured by sequencing in a study of cytomegalovirus exposure and HLA in healthy donors. The study, taken as a whole, reports: Later on, a genetic analysis was performed. It linked a missense variant in DCLRE1C with V- and J-gene trimming of TCR beta. HLA alleles were associated with some 16,000 TCR beta sequences in a later analysis at 0.05 false discovery rate.

Unmatched junction bases numbered 16, after V lost 6 bases and J lost 0 bases. Germline values: CDR1 SNHLY, CDR2 FYNNEI. This CDR3 contains 19 residues. Details on this clone: Its antigen is not known.

This PCR relied on a set of 60 Vbeta primers and 13 Jbeta primers. Libraries were prepared by immunoSEQ multiplex PCR; TCRdb keeps only in-frame clonotypes and omits some of them. The table has approximately 120,000 clones, 65% to 80% seen once. This sequence joins TRBV2 and TRBJ1-1; 10 bases agree with TRBD1. This sequence originates from a female donor in good health and CMV-seronegative. The material sequenced was PBMCs. This CDR3 is CASRPWGGRDRGLNTEAFF. In DNA, the CDR3 is TGTGCCAGCAGGCCCTGGGGTGGGAGGGACAGGGGTTTGAACACTGAAGCTTTCTTT.